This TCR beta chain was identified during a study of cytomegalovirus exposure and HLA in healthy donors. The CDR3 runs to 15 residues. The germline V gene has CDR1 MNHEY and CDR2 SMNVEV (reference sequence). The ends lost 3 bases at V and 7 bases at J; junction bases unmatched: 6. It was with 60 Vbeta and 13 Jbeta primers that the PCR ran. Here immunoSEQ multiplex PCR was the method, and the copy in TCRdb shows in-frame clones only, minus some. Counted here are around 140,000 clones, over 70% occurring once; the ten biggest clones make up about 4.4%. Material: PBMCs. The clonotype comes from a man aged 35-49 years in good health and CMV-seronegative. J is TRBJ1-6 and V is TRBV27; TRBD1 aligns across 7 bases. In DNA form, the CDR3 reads TGTGCCAGCAGTTTCCAGACAGGGTCGAATTCACCCCTCCACTTT. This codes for CASSFQTGSNSPLHF.